Following are 22 T cell receptor beta chains from one sample sequenced in a study of CD8 T cells in Susac syndrome. RNA amounts of roughly 0.5 to 1 ug underwent reverse transcription with random hexamers. TCRdb reprocessed the immunoSEQ multiplex PCR reads with MiXCR, giving one entry per CDR3 protein. Here the sample spans 200,000 or so distinct CDR3 sequences, approximately 90% being singletons. Sequenced: CD8+ T cells from PBMCs. The receptors were gathered from a human donor with multiple sclerosis.

The V gene is TRBV5-4, the J gene TRBJ1-1, with 9 bases that match TRBD1. The CDR3 sequence is 21 residues long. The trim removed 1 base at V and 4 bases at J, leaving 23 bases unmatched. CDR1 and CDR2 from the germline V gene are SGHNT and YYREEE (reference sequence). The CDR3 nucleotides read TGTGCCAGCAGCTTGATAGGGTTAACAGGGGGCCCACGGACTCGTGGCACTGAAGCTTTCTTT. Protein product: CASSLIGLTGGPRTRGTEAFF.

V is TRBV20-1 and J is TRBJ2-7, with 7 positions matching TRBD2. With V trimmed by 1 base and J by 3 bases, 3 bases remained unmatched. Germline lookup yields CDR1 DFQATT and CDR2 SNEGSKA (reference sequence). This CDR3 has 13 residues. The CDR3 coding sequence is TGCAGTGCTAGAGGGCTAGCGGACTACGAGCAGTACTTC. This translates into CSARGLADYEQYF.

This rearrangement joins TRBV2 to TRBJ2-5; 9 bases fit TRBD2. CDR3 length: 17 residues. Germline lookup yields CDR1 SNHLY and CDR2 FYNNEI. Unmatched junction bases numbered 6, after V lost 1 base and J lost 0 bases. CDR3 in DNA: TGTGCCAGCAGTGAAGAGGGGCTAGCGGGAAACCAAGAGACCCAGTACTTC. This gives the protein CASSEEGLAGNQETQYF.

The gene calls are TRBV7-3 and TRBJ1-1; a possible D gene is TRBD1 (6 bases). The V and J ends lost 5 bases and 12 bases respectively, with 25 bases between them. The germline gives CDR1 SGHTA, CDR2 FQGTGA. CDR3 length: 15 amino acids. The CDR3 is CASSVGPTGPSGPFF. CDR3 nucleotide sequence: TGTGCCAGCAGCGTGGGACCTACAGGGCCCAGCGGTCCTTTCTTT.

The sample holds a few counts of this clonotype. The chain has TRBV19 and TRBJ1-2; D is perhaps TRBD1 (6 bases). Trimming pared 5 bases from V and 5 bases from J, leaving 15 bases between. The length of the CDR3 is 14 residues. Germline loops: CDR1 LNHDA, CDR2 SQIVND (reference sequence). The DNA of the CDR3 is TGTGCCAGTAGTCCCCGGGGGGGCCTATATGGCTACACCTTC. Its translation: CASSPRGGLYGYTF. The full variable domain, its missing parts supplied by reference TRBV19 and TRBJ1-2, is DGGITQSPKYLFRKEGQNVTLSCEQNLNHDAMYWYRQDPGQGLRLIYYSQIVNDFQKGDIAEGYSVSREKKESFPLTVTSAQKNPTAFYLCASSPRGGLYGYTFGSGTRLTVV.

The chain employs TRBV30 and TRBJ2-3, with 12 bases aligning to TRBD2. The CDR3 spans 18 residues. CDR1 is GTSNPN and CDR2 is SVGIG in the germline V gene (reference sequence). The J segment lost 3 bases and the V segment lost 7 bases, leaving 17 bases of the junction unmatched. Written as DNA, the CDR3 is TGTGCCTCCCTGACTAGCGGGGGCCCTCAGGGTGAGACAGATACGCAGTATTTT. The encoded protein is CASLTSGGPQGETDTQYF.

The chain recombines TRBV19 with TRBJ1-1; no firm D call. Per germline, CDR1 LNHDA and CDR2 SQIVND (reference sequence). This CDR3 is 18 amino acids long. V was pared by 9 bases and J by 1 base, with 27 bases between. This chain's CDR3 is CASPAKIGFTGRNTEAFF. CDR3 nucleotides: TGTGCCAGCCCGGCCAAAATCGGATTTACTGGGAGGAACACTGAAGCTTTCTTT.

This chain joins TRBV4-1 and TRBJ2-5; D is perhaps TRBD1 (5 bases). The germline V gene encodes CDR1 MGHRA and CDR2 YSYEKL. CDR3 length: 15 amino acids. V was cut by 1 base and J by 5 bases, with 14 bases left in between. CDR3 sequence reads: CASSQGQDIDETQYF. The DNA of the CDR3 is TGCGCCAGCAGCCAAGGGCAGGACATAGATGAGACCCAGTACTTC.

The chain recombines TRBV20-1 with TRBJ2-7, with D possibly TRBD1 on 6 matching bases. Deletions cut 1 base from V and 2 bases from J, with 18 bases between. Germline V gene sequence: CDR1 DFQATT, CDR2 SNEGSKA (reference sequence). There are 16 residues in the CDR3. In DNA, the CDR3 is TGCAGTGCTAGAGTCCCTGGGGGCGGCTCGACCTACGAGCAGTACTTC. Its translation: CSARVPGGGSTYEQYF.

The chain couples TRBV20-1 to TRBJ2-1; TRBD2 is a possible D gene (6 bases). With 3 bases removed from V and 13 bases from J, the gap between germline ends came to 13 bases. Looked up from germline, CDR1 is DFQATT and CDR2 is SNEGSKA (reference sequence). The CDR3 extends over 11 amino acids. CDR3 nucleotides: TGCAGTGCTAGGGGCACCGGGACTCAGTTCTTC. Protein product: CSARGTGTQFF.

The chain combines TRBV6-5 with TRBJ2-2, with D perhaps matching TRBD1 (5 bases). Germline lookup yields CDR1 MNHEY and CDR2 SVGAGI. The CDR3 sequence is 14 residues long. V lost 5 bases and J lost 5, with 12 bases in between. CDR3 in DNA: TGTGCCAGCAGTGAGAGACAGATGACCGGGGAGCTGTTTTTT. This gives the protein CASSERQMTGELFF.

This chain uses TRBV4-1 with TRBJ1-2, with TRBD1 identical over 7 bases. CDR3 length: 17 residues. V lost 5 bases and J lost 4; bases outside the gene matches: 16. The germline V gene has CDR1 MGHRA and CDR2 YSYEKL. The CDR3 bases are TGCGCCAGCAGCGCCGGGGAGACGGGACAGAGAATCTATGGCTACACCTTC. This codes for CASSAGETGQRIYGYTF.

The gene calls are TRBV19 and TRBJ2-1, with D perhaps assigned TRBD1 or TRBD2 (5 bases each). The germline V gene encodes CDR1 LNHDA and CDR2 SQIVND (reference sequence). The CDR3 loop spans 11 amino acids. With 3 bases removed from V and 9 bases from J, the gap between germline ends came to 6 bases. CDR3 in amino acids: CASSIGGEQFF. In nucleotides, the CDR3 is TGTGCCAGTAGTATTGGGGGTGAGCAGTTCTTC.

The chain couples TRBV19 to TRBJ1-5; TRBD1 is a possible D gene (6 bases). The CDR3 spans 14 residues. Germline CDR1 and CDR2: LNHDA and SQIVND (reference sequence). V lost 7 bases, J lost 3 bases, and 13 bases lay in between. CDR3 in DNA: TGTGCCAGTACTCGCGGACAGTTCAATCAGCCCCAGCATTTT. It translates to CASTRGQFNQPQHF. The full variable domain, rest sourced from reference TRBV19 and TRBJ1-5, is DGGITQSPKYLFRKEGQNVTLSCEQNLNHDAMYWYRQDPGQGLRLIYYSQIVNDFQKGDIAEGYSVSREKKESFPLTVTSAQKNPTAFYLCASTRGQFNQPQHFGDGTRLSIL.

This clonotype was seen just once. The chain is built from TRBV18 and TRBJ2-1; D not certain. V lost 0 bases and J lost 11, with 8 bases in between. Germline V gene sequence: CDR1 KGHSH, CDR2 LQKENI. There are 12 residues in the CDR3. The CDR3 region has the DNA TGTGCCAGCTCACCACCGTACGACCAGCAGTTCTTC. It translates to CASSPPYDQQFF. The whole variable domain, filled in from reference TRBV18 and TRBJ2-1, reads NAGVMQNPRHLVRRRGQEARLRCSPMKGHSHVYWYRQLPEEGLKFMVYLQKENIIDESGMPKERFSAEFPKEGPSILRIQQVVRGDSAAYFCASSPPYDQQFFGPGTRLTVL.

V and J are TRBV24-1 and TRBJ2-1; D might be TRBD2 (6 bases). Germline V gives CDR1 KGHDR, CDR2 SFDVKD. Trimming cost V 7 bases and J 3 bases, with 30 bases left between them. The CDR3 runs to 20 residues. The CDR3 nucleotides are TGTGCCACCAGCCTTGATCCTAAATTGGCCGGGGGTAGGTTCTACAATGAGCAGTTCTTC. Residues: CATSLDPKLAGGRFYNEQFF.

V and J are TRBV12-3 or TRBV12-4 and TRBJ2-3, with D perhaps matching TRBD1 (6 bases). With 5 bases removed from V and 2 bases from J, the gap between germline ends came to 20 bases. The length of the CDR3 is 17 residues. CDR3 region: CASSPPAGDTHTDTQYF. CDR3 nucleotide sequence: TGTGCCAGCAGTCCCCCCGCCGGGGACACCCACACAGATACGCAGTATTTT.

The chain uses TRBV12-3 or TRBV12-4 and TRBJ2-1; TRBD2 matches at 9 bases. The CDR3 is made up of 16 amino acids. The J segment lost 3 bases and the V segment lost 5 bases, leaving 8 bases of the junction unmatched. The CDR3 here is CASSPNSGGHYNEQFF. The CDR3 nucleotides read TGTGCCAGCAGTCCCAATAGCGGGGGCCACTACAATGAGCAGTTCTTC.

This clonotype was seen a single time. DNA for the CDR3: TGCAGCGTTGAAGCGGACAGCACCTACGAGCAGTACTTC. Amino acid sequence: CSVEADSTYEQYF. The chain recombines TRBV29-1 with TRBJ2-7; D may be TRBD1 (6 bases). The CDR3 runs to 13 residues. V was clipped by 1 base and J by 2 bases, with 9 bases between them. From germline, CDR1 is SQVTM and CDR2 ANQGSEA.

This clonotype showed up just once. The V gene is TRBV7-6, the J gene TRBJ2-3; 8 bases match TRBD1. Per germline, CDR1 SGHVS and CDR2 FNYEAQ. After removal of 5 bases from V and 2 bases from J, the junction contained 9 bases not matched to a gene. The CDR3 contains 16 residues. The CDR3, as DNA: TGTGCCAGCAGCCTTCAGGGGGCCGATCTCACAGATACGCAGTATTTT. Translating gives CASSLQGADLTDTQYF.

This chain uses TRBV13 with TRBJ1-2; the D is unclear. CDR1 and CDR2 from the germline V gene are PRHDT and FYEKMQ (reference sequence). CDR3 length: 13 residues. Trimming cost V 6 bases and J 2 bases, with 10 bases left between them. Written as DNA, the CDR3 is TGTGCCAGCAGTCTAGGGCGGAACTATGGCTACACCTTC. Translated: CASSLGRNYGYTF.

The rearrangement joins TRBV5-1 to TRBJ2-1, with D perhaps TRBD1 (6 bases). Deletions cut 0 bases from V and 3 bases from J, with 10 bases between. CDR3 length: 15 residues. Germline V CDR1 and CDR2: SGHRS, YFSETQ. The CDR3 region is CASSLVPGDYNEQFF. The CDR3 region has the DNA TGCGCCAGCAGCTTGGTGCCAGGGGACTACAATGAGCAGTTCTTC.